This T cell receptor beta chain originates from a study of Ad26.COV2.S vaccination and SARS-CoV-2 variants. Treatment: about 20 received Ad26.COV2.S at low or high dose, single or two shots; about 5 received placebo; per-sample allocation not given. Sampling was done on day 63 after the first vaccine or placebo injection. Wuhan-strain SARS-CoV-2 spike was expressed by the Ad26 vector that made up the vaccine. Germline V gene data show CDR1 as MDHEN and CDR2 as SYDVKM. With 3 bases clipped from V and 4 bases from J, the junction kept 17 bases outside the gene matches. The CDR3 is made up of 19 amino acids. Broader study findings: Vaccinated and placebo-treated recipients had similar non-spike TCR breadth.

In regard to this clone: Its antigen is unknown.

Method: immunoSEQ multiplex PCR; TCRdb's copy keeps in-frame clones and lacks some. The table has some 520,000 clones, about 83% seen once. The rearrangement uses TRBV28 and TRBJ1-5, with 8 bases lining up with TRBD1. This receptor was obtained from a person between 18 and 65 years old who received the Ad26.COV2.S COVID-19 vaccine or a placebo. Sequencing was performed on peripheral blood, taken in a trial of Ad26.COV2.S vaccine versus placebo. Here the CDR3 DNA reads TGTGCCAGCAGTTTCCCCCCCTTCGACCCGCGACAGGGGAATCAGCCCCAGCATTTT. Protein sequence: CASSFPPFDPRQGNQPQHF.